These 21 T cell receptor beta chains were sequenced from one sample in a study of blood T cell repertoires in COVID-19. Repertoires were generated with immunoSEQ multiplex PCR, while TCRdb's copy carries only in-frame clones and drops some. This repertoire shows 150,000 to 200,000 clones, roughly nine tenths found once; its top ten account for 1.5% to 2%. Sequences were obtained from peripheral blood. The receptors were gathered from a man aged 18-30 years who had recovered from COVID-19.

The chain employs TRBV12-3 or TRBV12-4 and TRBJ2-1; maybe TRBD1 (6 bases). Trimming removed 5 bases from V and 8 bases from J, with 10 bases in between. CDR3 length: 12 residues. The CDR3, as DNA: TGTGCCAGCAGTCCGGGACACGATGAGCAGTTCTTC. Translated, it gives CASSPGHDEQFF.

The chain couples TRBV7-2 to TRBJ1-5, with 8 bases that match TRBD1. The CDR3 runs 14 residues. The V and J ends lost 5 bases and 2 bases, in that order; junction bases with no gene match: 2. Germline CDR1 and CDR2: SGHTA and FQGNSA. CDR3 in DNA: TGTGCCAGCAGCCAGGGGGCAGGCAATCAGCCCCAGCATTTT. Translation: CASSQGAGNQPQHF.

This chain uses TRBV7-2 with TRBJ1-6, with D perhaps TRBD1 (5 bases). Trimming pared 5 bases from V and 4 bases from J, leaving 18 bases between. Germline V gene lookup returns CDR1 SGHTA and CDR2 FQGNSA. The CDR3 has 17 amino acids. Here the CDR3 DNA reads TGTGCCAGCAGCACCCACCCTAGACAGATGTATAATTCACCCCTCCACTTT. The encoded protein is CASSTHPRQMYNSPLHF.

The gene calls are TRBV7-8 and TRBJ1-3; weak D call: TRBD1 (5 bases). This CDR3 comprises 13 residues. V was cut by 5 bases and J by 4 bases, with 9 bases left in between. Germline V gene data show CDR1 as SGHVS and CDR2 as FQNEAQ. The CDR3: CASSPGMGNTIYF. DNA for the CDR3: TGTGCCAGCAGCCCAGGGATGGGAAACACCATATATTTT.

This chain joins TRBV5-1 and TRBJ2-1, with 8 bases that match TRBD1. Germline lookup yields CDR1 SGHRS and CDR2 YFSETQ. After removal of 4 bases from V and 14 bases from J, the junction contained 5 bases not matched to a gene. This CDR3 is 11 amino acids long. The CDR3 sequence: CASSQGQVKFF. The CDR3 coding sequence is TGCGCCAGCAGCCAGGGACAGGTAAAGTTCTTC. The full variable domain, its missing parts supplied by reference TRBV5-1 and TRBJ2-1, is KAGVTQTPRYLIKTRGQQVTLSCSPISGHRSVSWYQQTPGQGLQFLFEYFSETQRNKGNFPGRFSGRQFSNSRSEMNVSTLELGDSALYLCASSQGQVKFFGPGTRLTVL.

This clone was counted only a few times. The CDR3 reads CASRAGGSPLHF. In DNA, the CDR3 is TGTGCCAGCAGAGCAGGGGGCTCACCCCTCCACTTT. The rearrangement links TRBV28 to TRBJ1-6; 8 nucleotides line up with TRBD1. The germline V gene has CDR1 MDHEN and CDR2 SYDVKM. J gave up 10 bases and V 6 bases, and 2 bases lay outside the gene matches. CDR3 length: 12 residues.

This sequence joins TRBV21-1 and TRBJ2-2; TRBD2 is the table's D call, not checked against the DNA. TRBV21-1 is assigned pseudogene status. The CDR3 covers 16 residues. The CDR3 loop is CASSKGGLADTGELFF. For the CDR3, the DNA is TGTGCCAGCAGCAAAGGGGGACTAGCGGACACCGGGGAGCTGTTTTTT.

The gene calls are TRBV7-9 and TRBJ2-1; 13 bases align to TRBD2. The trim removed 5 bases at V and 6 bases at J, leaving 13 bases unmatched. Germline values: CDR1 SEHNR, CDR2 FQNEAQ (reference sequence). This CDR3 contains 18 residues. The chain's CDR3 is CASSTPLSTSGRSNEQFF. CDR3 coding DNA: TGTGCCAGCAGCACTCCCCTCTCGACTAGCGGGAGGAGCAATGAGCAGTTCTTC.

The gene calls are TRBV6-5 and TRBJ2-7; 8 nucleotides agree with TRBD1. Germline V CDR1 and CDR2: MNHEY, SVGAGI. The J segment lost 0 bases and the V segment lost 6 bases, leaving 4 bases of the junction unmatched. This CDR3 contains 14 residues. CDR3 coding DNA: TGTGCCAGCAGCTACAGGGGGATCTCCTACGAGCAGTACTTC. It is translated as CASSYRGISYEQYF.

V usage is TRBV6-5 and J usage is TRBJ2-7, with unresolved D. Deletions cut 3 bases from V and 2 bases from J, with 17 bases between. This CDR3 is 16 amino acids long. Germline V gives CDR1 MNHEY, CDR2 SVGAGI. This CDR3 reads CASSYSQGQVTYEQYF. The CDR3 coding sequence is TGTGCCAGCAGTTATTCCCAAGGTCAGGTTACCTACGAGCAGTACTTC.

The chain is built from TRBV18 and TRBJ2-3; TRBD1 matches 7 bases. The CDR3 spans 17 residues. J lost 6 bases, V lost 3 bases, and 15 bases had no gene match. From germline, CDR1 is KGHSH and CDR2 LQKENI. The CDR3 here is CASSPPPNRGPGDTQYF. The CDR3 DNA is TGTGCCAGCTCACCGCCCCCAAACAGGGGACCTGGGGATACGCAGTATTTT.

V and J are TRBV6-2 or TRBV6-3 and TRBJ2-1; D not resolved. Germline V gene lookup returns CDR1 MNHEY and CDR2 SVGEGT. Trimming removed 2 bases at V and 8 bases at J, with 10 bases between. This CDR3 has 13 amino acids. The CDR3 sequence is CASSYDTSYEQFF. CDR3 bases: TGTGCCAGCAGTTACGACACCAGCTATGAGCAGTTCTTC.

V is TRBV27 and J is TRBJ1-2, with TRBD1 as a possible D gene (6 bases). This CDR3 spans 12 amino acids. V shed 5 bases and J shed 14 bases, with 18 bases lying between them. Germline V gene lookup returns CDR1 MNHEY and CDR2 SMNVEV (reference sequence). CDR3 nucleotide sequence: TGTGCCAGCAGTCCACGTACAGGGAAGGAGACCTTC. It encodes CASSPRTGKETF.

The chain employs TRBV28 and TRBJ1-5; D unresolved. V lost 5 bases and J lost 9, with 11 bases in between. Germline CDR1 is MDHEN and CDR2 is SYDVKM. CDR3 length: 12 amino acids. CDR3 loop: CASSRGRRPQHF. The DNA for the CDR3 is TGTGCCAGCAGTAGAGGTCGGCGGCCCCAGCATTTT. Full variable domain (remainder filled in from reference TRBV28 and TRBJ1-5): DVKVTQSSRYLVKRTGEKVFLECVQDMDHENMFWYRQDPGLGLRLIYFSYDVKMKEKGDIPEGYSVSREKKERFSLILESASTNQTSMYLCASSRGRRPQHFGDGTRLSIL.

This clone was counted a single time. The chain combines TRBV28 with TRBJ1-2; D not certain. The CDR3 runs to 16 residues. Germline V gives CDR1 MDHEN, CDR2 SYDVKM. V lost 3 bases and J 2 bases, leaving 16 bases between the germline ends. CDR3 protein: CASSFVEVLSNYGYTF. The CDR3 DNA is TGTGCCAGCAGTTTTGTGGAGGTCCTATCCAACTATGGCTACACCTTC.

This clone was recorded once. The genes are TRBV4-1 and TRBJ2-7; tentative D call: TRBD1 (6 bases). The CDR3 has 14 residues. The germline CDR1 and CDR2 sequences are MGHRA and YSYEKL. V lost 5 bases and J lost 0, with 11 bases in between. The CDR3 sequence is CASSTRDNSYEQYF. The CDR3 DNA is TGCGCCAGCAGCACCCGGGACAACTCCTACGAGCAGTACTTC.

The CDR3 region has the DNA TGCGCCAGCAGCTTGCAGGCGGGAAATACAGATACGCAGTATTTT. This encodes CASSLQAGNTDTQYF. This chain links TRBV5-1 with TRBJ2-3; D perhaps matches TRBD2 (6 bases). Germline CDR1 SGHRS, CDR2 YFSETQ. The CDR3 is 15 amino acids. The V end was cut by 1 base, the J end by 3 bases, with 12 bases between.

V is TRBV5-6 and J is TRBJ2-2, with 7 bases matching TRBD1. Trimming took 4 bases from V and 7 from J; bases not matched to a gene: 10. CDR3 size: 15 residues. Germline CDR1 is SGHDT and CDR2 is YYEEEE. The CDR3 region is CASSGDTGANGELFF. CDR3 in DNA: TGTGCCAGCAGCGGGGATACAGGGGCGAACGGGGAGCTGTTTTTT.

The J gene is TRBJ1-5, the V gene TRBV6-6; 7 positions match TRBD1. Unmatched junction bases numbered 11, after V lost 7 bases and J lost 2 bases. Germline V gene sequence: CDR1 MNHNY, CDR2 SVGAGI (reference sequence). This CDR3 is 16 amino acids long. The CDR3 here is CASTLLHRGGNQPQHF. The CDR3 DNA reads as TGTGCCAGCACCTTACTCCACAGGGGTGGCAATCAGCCCCAGCATTTT.

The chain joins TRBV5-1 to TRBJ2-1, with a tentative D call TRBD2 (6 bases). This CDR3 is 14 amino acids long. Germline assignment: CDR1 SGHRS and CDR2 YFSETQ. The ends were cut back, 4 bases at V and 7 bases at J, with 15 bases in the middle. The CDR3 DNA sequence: TGCGCCAGCAGCGGGACTTTGGTAGGAAATGAGCAGTTCTTC. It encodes CASSGTLVGNEQFF.

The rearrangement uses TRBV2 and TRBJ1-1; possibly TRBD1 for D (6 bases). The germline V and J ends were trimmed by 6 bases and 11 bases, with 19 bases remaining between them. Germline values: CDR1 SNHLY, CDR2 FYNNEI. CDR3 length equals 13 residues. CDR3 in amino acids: CASRSTGSFYAFF. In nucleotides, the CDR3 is TGTGCCAGCAGATCAACAGGGAGCTTTTACGCTTTCTTT.